Reported below is one T cell receptor (beta chain). Its antigen is currently unknown. This same CDR3 is encoded by further DNA sequences in the sample. The PCR employed 60 Vbeta primers together with 13 Jbeta primers. Profiled with immunoSEQ multiplex PCR; TCRdb holds only in-frame clones, not every one. This sample carries 110,000 to 150,000 clones, around 10% of them seen once, and the ten largest clones take 1.5% to 2%. This entry is derived from a study of cytomegalovirus exposure and HLA in healthy donors. Whole-study results and caveats: TCR beta sequences reportedly predicted the HLA-A and HLA-B alleles of most subjects accurately.

The V segment lost 6 bases and the J segment 3 bases; nucleotides outside the gene matches: 8. The length of the CDR3 is 15 residues. CDR1 and CDR2 from the germline V gene are LNHDA and SQIVND (reference sequence). The specimen was PBMCs. The clonotype was recovered from a male donor in good health and CMV-seronegative. The chain carries TRBV19 and TRBJ1-5; 7 nucleotides agree with TRBD1. The CDR3 loop is CASSTGVGFNQPQHF. CDR3 coding DNA: TGTGCCAGTAGCACAGGGGTGGGATTCAATCAGCCCCAGCATTTT.